These T cell receptor beta chains were read from a single sample in a study of blood T cell repertoires in COVID-19. Here immunoSEQ multiplex PCR was the method, and the copy in TCRdb shows in-frame clones only, minus some. The table shows tens of thousands of clones, with 89% occurring only once. The sequenced sample was peripheral blood. The origin of the receptors is a woman at least 80 years old with active COVID-19. CDR3s include the opening cysteine and the closing phenylalanine or tryptophan. A D gene is named only where the DNA matches it firmly. Size is omitted from some rows. Given values are once, few, many or a class for expanded clones.

- TRBJ2-7 TRBV21-1 - CASSTTHRGGRLYEQYF TGTGCCAGCAGCACGACTCACCGGGGGGGACGCCTCTACGAGCAGTACTTC
- TRBJ2-2 TRBV10-3 - CAISETRRGGAGELFF TGTGCCATCAGTGAAACCCGAAGGGGCGGGGCCGGGGAGCTGTTTTTT
- TRBJ2-3 TRBV7-2 once CASSGGARLKTQYF TGTGCCAGCAGTGGGGGGGCGCGGTTGAAAACGCAGTATTTT
TRBD1 TRBJ2-2 TRBV5-5 - CASSPAAGGANTGELFF TGTGCCAGCAGCCCAGCCGCAGGGGGAGCGAACACCGGGGAGCTGTTTTTT
- TRBJ1-6 TRBV20-1 - CSASSGGRWLRPPLHF TGCAGTGCTAGTAGTGGGGGGAGATGGTTGAGGCCACCCCTCCACTTT
- TRBJ2-2 TRBV24-1 - CATSDFRGDTGELFF TGTGCCACCAGTGATTTCAGGGGGGACACCGGGGAGCTGTTTTTT
- TRBJ2-5 TRBV5-4 - CASSFRDIGKETQYF TGTGCCAGCAGCTTTAGGGACATAGGGAAAGAGACCCAGTACTTC
- TRBJ2-7 TRBV11-2 - CASSSTATYEQYF TGTGCCAGCAGCTCGACAGCCACGTACGAGCAGTACTTC
- TRBJ2-1 TRBV9 - CASSVEAFRGYNEQFF TGTGCCAGCAGCGTAGAGGCGTTTAGGGGTTACAATGAGCAGTTCTTC
TRBD2 TRBJ2-1 TRBV20-1 - CSASGGLAGGVGEQFF TGCAGTGCTAGTGGCGGACTAGCGGGAGGAGTGGGTGAGCAGTTCTTC
TRBD2 TRBJ2-1 TRBV7-3 - CASSLMASGVNEQFF TGTGCCAGCAGCTTAATGGCTAGCGGGGTCAATGAGCAGTTCTTC
- TRBJ2-7 TRBV19 - CASSMFFGQGYEQYF TGTGCCAGTAGTATGTTCTTTGGGCAGGGCTACGAGCAGTACTTC
- TRBJ2-5 TRBV7-7 - CASSTTGYQETQYF TGTGCCAGCAGCACTACAGGCTACCAAGAGACCCAGTACTTC
TRBD1 TRBJ2-5 TRBV30 once CAYPTGGLGETQYF TGTGCCTACCCGACAGGGGGCTTGGGGGAGACCCAGTACTTC
TRBD2 TRBJ2-7 TRBV7-2 once CASSSPQASGGEQYF TGTGCCAGCAGCTCTCCTCAGGCTAGCGGGGGGGAGCAGTACTTC
- TRBJ1-3 TRBV19 - CASSMGGGGNTIYF TGTGCCAGTAGTATGGGGGGGGGTGGAAACACCATATATTTT
TRBD2 TRBJ2-3 TRBV3-1/TRBV3-2 - CASSQDSARTSGRTDTQYF TGTGCCAGCAGCCAAGACTCAGCACGGACTAGCGGTCGCACAGATACGCAGTATTTT
- TRBJ2-3 TRBV24-1 - CATSGGSTDTQYF TGTGCCACCAGTGGCGGGAGCACAGATACGCAGTATTTT
- TRBJ1-2 TRBV2 - CASKRQDNYGYTF TGTGCCAGCAAGCGGCAAGACAACTATGGCTACACCTTC
TRBD2 TRBJ2-3 TRBV28 - CASRTRTSGSTDTQYF TGTGCCAGCAGAACTCGAACTAGCGGTAGCACAGATACGCAGTATTTT
TRBD2 TRBJ2-2 TRBV28 - CASSPRGTANTGELFF TGTGCCAGCAGTCCGCGGGGGACTGCGAACACCGGGGAGCTGTTTTTT
- TRBJ2-7 TRBV9 - CASSRRAGSYEQYF TGTGCCAGCAGTCGTAGGGCAGGGTCCTACGAGCAGTACTTC
- TRBJ1-5 TRBV6-5 - CASSNTGKAQPQHF TGTGCCAGCAGTAACACAGGGAAAGCTCAGCCCCAGCATTTT
TRBD2 TRBJ2-7 TRBV10-3 - CAISRTSGPYEQYF TGTGCCATCAGTCGGACTAGCGGGCCCTACGAGCAGTACTTC
TRBD2 TRBJ2-7 TRBV20-1 - CSASIRAYRAGASYEQYF TGCAGTGCTAGTATAAGAGCTTACAGAGCGGGAGCTTCCTACGAGCAGTACTTC
TRBD1 TRBJ1-2 TRBV5-1 - CASSSTPQGGGYTF TGCGCCAGCAGCTCCACCCCGCAGGGGGGTGGCTACACCTTC
- TRBJ2-7 TRBV28 - CASTSGTPYEQYF TGTGCCAGTACCTCCGGGACTCCATACGAGCAGTACTTC
TRBD1 TRBJ1-3 TRBV7-2 once CASSLGDRGTSGNTIYF TGTGCCAGCAGCTTAGGAGACAGGGGAACCTCTGGAAACACCATATATTTT
- TRBJ2-1 TRBV11-3 once CASSLDGGRRNEQFF TGTGCCAGCAGCCTGGATGGAGGGAGGAGGAATGAGCAGTTCTTC
TRBD1 TRBJ1-2 TRBV5-6 - CASSLGDRGNYGYTF TGTGCCAGCAGCTTGGGGGACAGGGGTAACTATGGCTACACCTTC
- TRBJ2-3 TRBV3-1/TRBV3-2 once CASSQSGTDTQYF TGTGCCAGCAGCCAGTCGGGTACCGATACGCAGTATTTT
- TRBJ2-1 TRBV15 - CATKDPSSYNEQFF TGTGCCACCAAAGATCCGAGCTCCTACAATGAGCAGTTCTTC
- TRBJ2-7 TRBV4-2 - CASSQVSDSASYEQYF TGTGCCAGCAGCCAAGTCTCGGACAGCGCGAGCTACGAGCAGTACTTC
- TRBJ2-7 TRBV9 - CASSPHFTGAYEQYF TGTGCCAGCAGCCCCCATTTCACGGGGGCCTACGAGCAGTACTTC
- TRBJ2-2 TRBV6-5 - CASSLPRGELFF TGTGCCAGCAGCCTGCCCCGGGGGGAGCTGTTTTTT